This T cell receptor beta chain was captured in a study of blood T cell repertoires in COVID-19. The overall study: Acute and convalescent COVID-19 specimens originated in the United States, Italy and Spain.

Using immunoSEQ multiplex PCR, the repertoire was profiled, and TCRdb retains in-frame clones only, with some absent. The sample includes roughly 74,000 clones, around nine tenths of them seen just once. This CDR3 spans 12 amino acids. V shed 4 bases and J shed 10 bases, with 12 bases lying between them. Germline loops: CDR1 SGHNT, CDR2 YYREEE (reference sequence). In assigning cohorts, the study relied on participant-reported clinical history. The chain has TRBV5-4 and TRBJ2-1; tentatively, D is TRBD2 (6 bases). This TCR derives from a woman between 50 and 59 years old with acute COVID-19. The material sequenced was PBMCs or T cells enriched from blood (not recorded which). Written as DNA, the CDR3 is TGTGCCAGCAGCCGGGACTTTATAGAGCAGTTCTTC. Translated, it gives CASSRDFIEQFF.